This T cell receptor (beta chain) was identified during a study of blood T cell repertoires in COVID-19. Germline CDR1 and CDR2: MGHRA and YSYEKL. V dropped 4 bases and J dropped 6; count of bases not matched to a gene: 5. This CDR3 is 14 amino acids long. Original methodology: From reference gene primer amplification, estimates of nucleated cell counts were derived. The table came from immunoSEQ multiplex PCR; TCRdb's copy has only in-frame clones and leaves some out. V, J and clone size were drawn from that table, and D and trimming were deduced from the DNA. The sample includes about 300,000 clones, about nine tenths of them seen just once.

Sequencing input: peripheral blood. This receptor was taken from a woman under 40 with COVID-19, enrolled during active disease. J is TRBJ1-2 and V is TRBV4-1, with 10 positions matching TRBD1. CDR3 coding DNA: TGCGCCAGCAGCCCGAGACAGGGGGCTCATGGCTACACCTTC. Protein: CASSPRQGAHGYTF.